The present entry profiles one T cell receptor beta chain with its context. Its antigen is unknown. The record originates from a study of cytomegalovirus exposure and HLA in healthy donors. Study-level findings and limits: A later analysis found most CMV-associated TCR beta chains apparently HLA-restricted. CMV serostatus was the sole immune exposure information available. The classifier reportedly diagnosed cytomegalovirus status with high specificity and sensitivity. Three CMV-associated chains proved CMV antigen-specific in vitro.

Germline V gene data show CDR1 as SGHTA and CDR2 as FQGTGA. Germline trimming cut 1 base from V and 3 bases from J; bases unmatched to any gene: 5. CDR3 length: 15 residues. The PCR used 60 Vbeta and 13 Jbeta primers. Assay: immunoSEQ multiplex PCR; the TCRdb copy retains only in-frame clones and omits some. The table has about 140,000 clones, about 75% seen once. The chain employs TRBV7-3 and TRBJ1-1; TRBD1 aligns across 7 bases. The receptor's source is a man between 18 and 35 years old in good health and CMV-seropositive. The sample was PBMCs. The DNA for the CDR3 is TGTGCCAGCAGCTTAAGCCACAGGGGAGACACTGAAGCTTTCTTT. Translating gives CASSLSHRGDTEAFF.